This T cell receptor (beta chain) was recovered during a study of blood T cell repertoires in COVID-19 (dated by TCRdb to 2020 to 2022). Context from the whole study: Collaborator samples came from the United States, Italy and Spain and covered acute and convalescent phases of COVID-19. The repertoires were released in a freely available public database meant as a resource for research on the immune response to SARS-CoV-2. Deeply sampled blood TCRbeta repertoires from subjects exposed to, actively infected with, or recovered from COVID-19 were included in the dataset. Where HLA class I and class II types were available, the types were taken from metadata supplied by the sample provider, not from assay-based typing. Nearly every sample came with metadata listing a de-identified subject ID, COVID-19 status, age in years and sex. Samples came from the ongoing ImmuneRACE study (first 160 participants) plus 1,254 subjects from 6 global collaborators. The material from the prospective study consisted of cDNA or gDNA derived from T cells, B-cell-depleted T cells, or PBMCs.

Measured from the cysteine to the phenylalanine, the CDR3 is 15 residues long. The sequence is cut down to CDR3 DNA, 45 bases in frame from base 1. Taken from the germline V gene (reference sequence), the CDR1 and CDR2 loops are SGHKS and YYEKEE. V lost 4 bases and J lost 5 bases, and the count of bases not matched to a germline gene is 6. Study-wide findings and limitations: How much clinical and demographic metadata was included differed by source and by participant, and the metadata was provided uncurated.

TCRbeta CDR3 regions were amplified from genomic DNA by means of the immunoSEQ Assay, a bias-controlled multiplex PCR. Turning to the authors' computational methods: The number of nucleated cells in each sample was estimated by amplification of reference gene primers within the assay. To quantify the absolute abundance of each unique TCRbeta CDR3 rearrangement, sequence reads were collapsed and filtered. For each sample, productive Simpson clonality was calculated by taking the square root of Simpson's diversity index across productive rearrangements. TCRdb's version of the immuneACCESS table is confined to in-frame rearrangements and falls short of the full clone set. An unresolved V gene accounts for under half of the shortfall where checked; the remainder is of unknown origin. V, J and clone size are taken as reported in that table, and D and trimming were inferred from the DNA itself. For this sample there are tens of thousands of clones; 90% appear just once. Roughly 1.5% of the sample goes to the ten largest clones.

Collaborating institutions collected whole blood in K2EDTA tubes following their own protocols. Collaborator samples were shipped for TCRbeta analysis as frozen whole blood, isolated PBMCs, or DNA extracted from either sample type. Turning to this clone: The antigen this receptor binds is unknown. No base quality information exists; no much larger clone differs at one position.

Recombination connected TRBV5-5 to TRBJ1-1, with 12 central nucleotides matching TRBD1. The sequence came from a human donor with active COVID-19. The donor label of this sample is uncertain. The specimen was peripheral blood. The DNA sequence is TGTGCCAGCAGCCCCGGGACAGGGGGCTGGACTGAAGCTTTCTTT. It specifies CASSPGTGGWTEAFF.